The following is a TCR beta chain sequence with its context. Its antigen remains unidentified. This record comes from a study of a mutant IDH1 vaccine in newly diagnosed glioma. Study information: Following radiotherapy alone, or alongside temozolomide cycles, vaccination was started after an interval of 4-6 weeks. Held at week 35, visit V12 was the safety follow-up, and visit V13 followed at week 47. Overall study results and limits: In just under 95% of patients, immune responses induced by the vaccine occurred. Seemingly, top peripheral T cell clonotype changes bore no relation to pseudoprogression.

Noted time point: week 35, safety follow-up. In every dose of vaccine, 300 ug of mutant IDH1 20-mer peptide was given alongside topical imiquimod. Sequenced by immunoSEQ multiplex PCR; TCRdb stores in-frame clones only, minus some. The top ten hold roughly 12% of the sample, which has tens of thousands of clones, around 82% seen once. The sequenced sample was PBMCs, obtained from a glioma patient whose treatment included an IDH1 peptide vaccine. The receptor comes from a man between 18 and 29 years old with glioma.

The CDR3 reads CASTGLSYNEQFF. DNA of the CDR3: TGTGCCAGCACCGGATTATCCTACAATGAGCAGTTCTTC. V gene TRBV7-2 combines with J gene TRBJ2-1; D remains unclear. The V gene's germline CDR1 is SGHTA and CDR2 FQGNSA. The CDR3 covers 13 residues. V lost 7 bases to trimming and J lost 1 base, with 8 bases between them. Supplemented by reference TRBV7-2 and TRBJ2-1, the full variable domain reads GAGVSQSPSNKVTEKGKDVELRCDPISGHTALYWYRQSLGQGLEFLIYFQGNSAPDKSGLPSDRFSAERTGGSVSTLTIQRTQQEDSAVYLCASTGLSYNEQFFGPGTRLTVL.